These 19 T cell receptor beta chains share one sample of origin, sequenced in a study of multiple sclerosis patients with progressive multifocal leukoencephalopathy. Using immunoSEQ multiplex PCR, the repertoire was profiled, and TCRdb retains in-frame clones only, with some absent. The table shows under 30,000 clones, with more than 85% occurring only once. This sample's time point: about a year of natalizumab therapy. The sequences come from PBMCs, collected from a patient treated with natalizumab. These receptors were collected from a young man with multiple sclerosis.

The rearrangement joins TRBV9 to TRBJ2-1, with 10 bases fitting TRBD2. With 2 bases clipped from V and 6 bases from J, the junction kept 5 bases outside the gene matches. In germline, CDR1 is SGDLS, CDR2 YYNGEE. This CDR3 region has 15 residues. The CDR3: CASSVLAGAFNEQFF. The CDR3 region has the DNA TGTGCCAGCAGCGTTCTAGCGGGAGCATTCAATGAGCAGTTCTTC.

V gene TRBV4-3 combines with J gene TRBJ2-6; 9 nucleotides match TRBD2. Germline V CDR1 and CDR2: LGHNA, YSLEER. This CDR3 spans 18 amino acids. V was clipped by 4 bases and J by 0 bases; unmatched bases: 7. This chain's CDR3 is CASSLRLAANSGANVLTF. The DNA for the CDR3 is TGCGCCAGCAGCCTTAGACTAGCGGCCAACTCTGGGGCCAACGTCCTGACTTTC.

This chain uses TRBV27 with TRBJ2-4; TRBD1 is a possible D gene (6 bases). This CDR3 has 16 residues. The V and J ends lost 6 bases and 0 bases respectively, with 15 bases between them. CDR1 is MNHEY and CDR2 is SMNVEV in the germline V gene (reference sequence). The CDR3 nucleotides read TGTGCCAGCAGGAGCTTGGGACACCTAGCCAAAAACATTCAGTACTTC. This sequence encodes CASRSLGHLAKNIQYF.

The chain has TRBV7-9 and TRBJ2-3; the match to TRBD2 covers 7 bases. This CDR3 spans 17 amino acids. Looked up from germline, CDR1 is SEHNR and CDR2 is FQNEAQ (reference sequence). V was clipped by 5 bases and J by 3 bases; unmatched bases: 14. As DNA, the CDR3 is TGTGCCAGCAGCCTCCCGTGGGGGGAGGGCCCAACAGATACGCAGTATTTT. It encodes CASSLPWGEGPTDTQYF. The full variable domain, with the rest looked up from reference TRBV7-9 and TRBJ2-3, is DTGVSQNPRHKITKRGQNVTFRCDPISEHNRLYWYRQTLGQGPEFLTYFQNEAQLEKSRLLSDRFSAERPKGSFSTLEIQRTEQGDSAMYLCASSLPWGEGPTDTQYFGPGTRLTVL.

The CDR3 DNA is TGTGCCAGCAGCTTAGACAGTAACTATGGCTACACCTTC. Its translation is CASSLDSNYGYTF. This chain joins TRBV7-6 and TRBJ1-2, with no clear D. The CDR3 spans 13 residues. CDR1 and CDR2 from the germline V gene are SGHVS and FNYEAQ. The germline V and J ends were trimmed by 1 base and 1 base, with 4 bases remaining between them.

The chain recombines TRBV6-5 with TRBJ1-2; D unresolved. The CDR3 loop spans 12 amino acids. CDR1 and CDR2 (germline): MNHEY, SVGAGI. Trimming removed 5 bases at V and 7 bases at J, with 11 bases between. DNA of the CDR3: TGTGCCAGCAGTGAATTTATCAGTGGCTACACCTTC. This codes for CASSEFISGYTF.

A word on this clone: The junction departs from germline at one end; a sequencing error may be responsible. This chain links TRBV5-8 with TRBJ1-1, with a possible D match to TRBD1 (5 bases). The CDR3 spans 13 residues. CDR1 is SGHTS and CDR2 is YDEGEE in the germline V gene. CDR3 loop: CASQAGWNTGAFF. DNA of the CDR3: TGTGCCAGTCAAGCAGGGTGGAACACTGGAGCTTTCTTT.

The V gene is TRBV10-3, the J gene TRBJ2-5; D is perhaps TRBD1 (6 bases). Germline loops: CDR1 ENHRY, CDR2 SYGVKD. Trimming took off 5 bases at V and 2 bases at J, with 21 bases between the two ends. The CDR3 sequence is 17 residues long. The chain's CDR3 is CAISHPSSGTLQETQYF. The DNA of the CDR3 is TGTGCCATCAGTCATCCCTCCTCCGGGACACTTCAAGAGACCCAGTACTTC.

The chain combines TRBV5-1 with TRBJ2-7; D is possibly TRBD1 (6 bases). Between the trimmed V and J ends, which lost 0 bases and 6 bases, there was a span of 13 bases. Germline V gene sequence: CDR1 SGHRS, CDR2 YFSETQ. CDR3 length: 14 amino acids. The CDR3 DNA reads TGCGCCAGCAGCTTGGAAGGGGGTTTATCCGAGCAGTACTTC. Translation gives CASSLEGGLSEQYF.

The chain is built from TRBV11-2 and TRBJ1-2; D is unclear. V was trimmed by 1 base and J by 3 bases, leaving 9 bases between them. Germline V gene lookup returns CDR1 SGHAT and CDR2 FQNNGV. The CDR3 totals 14 residues. The CDR3 protein is CASSLVPGYYGYTF. DNA of the CDR3: TGTGCCAGCAGCTTAGTCCCAGGTTACTATGGCTACACCTTC.

This clone was seen a few times. The chain employs TRBV7-6 and TRBJ1-4, with 7 bases aligning to TRBD1. Per germline, CDR1 SGHVS and CDR2 FNYEAQ. This CDR3 spans 13 amino acids. The V gene end was trimmed by 0 bases and the J gene end by 13 bases; junction bases not matched to a gene: 5. CDR3 residues: CASSLAGGRRLFF. The CDR3 nucleotides read TGTGCCAGCAGCTTAGCAGGGGGCAGGAGACTGTTTTTT.

This clone has only one observation. The CDR3 reads CASSQRLSFSGANVLTF. CDR3 DNA: TGTGCCAGCAGCCAAAGGTTATCCTTTTCTGGGGCCAACGTCCTGACTTTC. The gene calls are TRBV14 and TRBJ2-6; D gene unclear. The V end lost 2 bases, the J end lost 1 base, and 12 bases lay between the germline ends. CDR3 length: 17 amino acids. Germline V gene data show CDR1 as SGHDN and CDR2 as FVKESK.

This chain connects TRBV29-1 to TRBJ1-2, with D maybe TRBD1 (5 bases). The germline V gene has CDR1 SQVTM and CDR2 ANQGSEA. Deletions cut 1 base from V and 5 bases from J, with 11 bases between. This CDR3 has 13 amino acids. The CDR3 DNA follows: TGCAGCGTTGAAGGGCAGGGTGGATATGGCTACACCTTC. Its protein product is CSVEGQGGYGYTF.

This CDR3 is CASSEAQGYFNEKLFF. The CDR3 DNA is TGTGCCAGCAGTGAAGCTCAGGGTTATTTTAATGAAAAACTGTTTTTT. The V gene is TRBV6-1, the J gene TRBJ1-4; tentative D call: TRBD1 (5 bases). The V gene's germline CDR1 is MNHNS and CDR2 SASEGT. The germline V and J ends were trimmed by 0 bases and 4 bases, with 12 bases remaining between them. The CDR3 is 16 amino acids.

The DNA of the CDR3 is TGTGCCAGCAGCTTCCGGGACGACTCCCGGCGCACAGATACGCAGTATTTT. Translating it yields CASSFRDDSRRTDTQYF. V and J are TRBV7-6 and TRBJ2-3; either TRBD1 or TRBD2 may supply D (5 bases each). The germline CDR1 and CDR2 sequences are SGHVS and FNYEAQ. The CDR3 is 17 amino acids. V was pared by 3 bases and J by 1 base, with 17 bases between.

The gene calls are TRBV2 and TRBJ1-4; TRBD1 matches at 8 bases. CDR1 and CDR2 (germline): SNHLY, FYNNEI. The CDR3 totals 19 residues. V trimming: 0 bases; J trimming: 8 bases; junction bases outside the gene matches: 17. CDR3 coding DNA: TGTGCCAGCAGTGAAGCAAGGGGCAGGGGGCATCAATTAGGGGAAAAACTGTTTTTT. It yields the protein CASSEARGRGHQLGEKLFF. Using reference TRBV2 and TRBJ1-4 for the parts outside the CDR3, the full variable domain is EPEVTQTPSHQVTQMGQEVILRCVPISNHLYFYWYRQILGQKVEFLVSFYNNEISEKSEIFDDQFSVERPDGSNFTLKIRSTKLEDSAMYFCASSEARGRGHQLGEKLFFGSGTQLSVL.

V usage is TRBV9 and J usage is TRBJ2-3; tentative D call: TRBD1 (6 bases). The length of the CDR3 is 14 residues. V lost 0 bases to trimming and J lost 1 base, with 6 bases between them. Germline V gives CDR1 SGDLS, CDR2 YYNGEE. The CDR3 coding sequence is TGTGCCAGCAGCGTAGGACAGGGCACAGATACGCAGTATTTT. This sequence encodes CASSVGQGTDTQYF.

CDR3 sequence: CASSFLGYSYEQYF. Written as DNA, the CDR3 is TGTGCCAGCAGTTTTTTGGGGTATTCCTACGAGCAGTACTTC. This chain connects TRBV27 to TRBJ2-7; no reliable D call. The V end was cut by 3 bases, the J end by 1 base, with 10 bases between. CDR1 is MNHEY, CDR2 SMNVEV, per germline (reference sequence). This CDR3 spans 14 amino acids.

The rearrangement links TRBV6-1 to TRBJ2-1; 11 bases are shared with TRBD2. Germline V gene data show CDR1 as MNHNS and CDR2 as SASEGT. CDR3 size: 14 residues. Trimming cost V 5 bases and J 7 bases; bases outside gene matches: 4. Here the CDR3 reads CASSRLAGFNEQFF. The CDR3 DNA reads TGTGCCAGCAGTAGACTAGCGGGATTTAATGAGCAGTTCTTC.